The 27 T cell receptor beta chains listed next were all sequenced from one sample in a study of T cell responses to AZD1222 COVID-19 vaccine (dated by TCRdb to 2020 to 2022). The time point label for this specimen denotes: baseline before first vaccination. The method was the immunoSEQ multiplex PCR assay. In its TCRdb copy, this immuneACCESS table keeps in-frame sequences only and misses some clones. Where compared with another copy, unresolved V genes explain less than half of these, and the others have no known cause. The sample includes 95,000 to 100,000 clones, with around 84% observed a single time. About 1.5% of the sample is held by the ten biggest clonotypes. The sequences come from peripheral blood, collected on day 0 of AZD1222 vaccination. Source of these receptors: an adult in good health.

This clone was seen once. The chain combines TRBV18 with TRBJ2-7, with TRBD2 matching over 10 bases. The CDR3 has 16 residues. Looked up from germline, CDR1 is KGHSH and CDR2 is LQKENI. The V and J ends lost 6 bases and 6 bases, in that order; junction bases with no gene match: 14. CDR3 sequence: CASSKGGLAGVSEQYF. The CDR3, as DNA: TGTGCCAGCTCTAAAGGGGGGCTAGCGGGAGTAAGCGAGCAGTACTTC.

The genes are TRBV7-3 and TRBJ2-3; D is uncertain. Germline loops: CDR1 SGHTA, CDR2 FQGTGA. V was pared by 1 base and J by 2 bases, with 13 bases between. The CDR3 consists of 16 residues. This CDR3 reads CASSLSRGGYTDTQYF. DNA for the CDR3: TGTGCCAGCAGCTTAAGCCGTGGTGGATACACAGATACGCAGTATTTT. The complete variable domain, with remaining parts taken from reference TRBV7-3 and TRBJ2-3, reads GAGVSQTPSNKVTEKGKYVELRCDPISGHTALYWYRQSLGQGPEFLIYFQGTGAADDSGLPNDRFFAVRPEGSVSTLKIQRTERGDSAVYLCASSLSRGGYTDTQYFGPGTRLTVL.

This chain connects TRBV5-1 to TRBJ2-1, with 11 bases matching TRBD2. V lost 5 bases, J lost 0 bases, and 1 base stayed unmatched. The CDR3 sequence is 15 residues long. Germline CDR1 reads SGHRS; CDR2 reads YFSETQ. The DNA for the CDR3 is TGCGCCAGCAGTACTAGCGGGAGCTCCTACAATGAGCAGTTCTTC. Its translation is CASSTSGSSYNEQFF.

The rearrangement links TRBV27 to TRBJ2-2; D is uncertain. V lost 11 bases and J lost 4, with 11 bases in between. The germline V gene has CDR1 MNHEY and CDR2 SMNVEV (reference sequence). The CDR3 sequence is 12 residues long. The CDR3 DNA is TGTGCCTGTGGGTGGCCCACCGGGGAGCTGTTTTTT. Its protein product is CACGWPTGELFF.

The CDR3 DNA follows: TGTGCCAGCAGACGAACCCCGACAGGGACGGCTGAAGCTTTCTTT. Protein product: CASRRTPTGTAEAFF. The V and J genes are TRBV27 and TRBJ1-1; TRBD1 matches 7 bases. V lost 6 bases, J lost 6 bases, and 13 bases stayed unmatched. This CDR3 region has 15 residues. Germline CDR1 and CDR2: MNHEY and SMNVEV (reference sequence).

The chain has TRBV7-2 and TRBJ2-7; no clear D. Germline V gene data show CDR1 as SGHTA and CDR2 as FQGNSA. Trimming left V 5 bases short and J 2 bases short, with 13 bases between. The CDR3 is 14 amino acids. The CDR3 nucleotides are TGTGCCAGCAGCCGGAGCCAAGGGCCCTACGAGCAGTACTTC. This translates into CASSRSQGPYEQYF.

The V gene is TRBV3-1 (or the pseudogene TRBV3-2), the J gene TRBJ2-1; D is perhaps TRBD2 (5 bases). Germline-derived CDR1 and CDR2 are LGHDT and YNNKEL (reference sequence). CDR3 length equals 14 residues. Trimming took off 8 bases at V and 6 bases at J, with 17 bases between the two ends. CDR3 bases: TGTGCCAGCGGTCGGGCGGAGGCGAGCAATGAGCAGTTCTTC. Protein sequence: CASGRAEASNEQFF.

V and J are TRBV4-1 and TRBJ2-5; no reliable D call. The CDR3 sequence is 16 residues long. V lost 1 base, J lost 2 bases, and 14 bases lay in between. CDR1 is MGHRA, CDR2 YSYEKL, per germline. For the CDR3, the DNA is TGCGCCAGCAGCCAAGTTGGCAGAAGTATACAAGAGACCCAGTACTTC. Encoded protein: CASSQVGRSIQETQYF.

The rearrangement uses TRBV6-5 and TRBJ1-5; 8 bases align to TRBD1. With 6 bases clipped from V and 2 bases from J, the junction kept 3 bases outside the gene matches. CDR3 length: 14 residues. The germline CDR1 and CDR2 sequences are MNHEY and SVGAGI. The CDR3 protein is CASSQTGGNQPQHF. The CDR3 DNA follows: TGTGCCAGCAGCCAGACAGGGGGCAATCAGCCCCAGCATTTT.

V is TRBV10-3 and J is TRBJ2-2, with D maybe TRBD2 (5 bases). V shed 6 bases and J shed 7 bases, with 15 bases lying between them. From germline, CDR1 is ENHRY and CDR2 SYGVKD. CDR3 length: 14 residues. The CDR3 sequence: CAIRPGVPYGELFF. The CDR3 bases are TGTGCCATCAGGCCCGGGGTTCCCTACGGGGAGCTGTTTTTT.

The CDR3 coding sequence is TGTGCCAGCAGCGCTACAGGGGGCGGGTATGGCTACACCTTC. Encoded protein: CASSATGGGYGYTF. The chain has TRBV14 and TRBJ1-2, with 9 nucleotides matching TRBD1. The V and J ends lost 5 bases and 5 bases, in that order; junction bases with no gene match: 6. Germline CDR1 SGHDN, CDR2 FVKESK. The CDR3 runs 14 residues.

This chain links TRBV7-7 with TRBJ2-1; D possibly corresponds to TRBD2 (5 bases). The V end was cut by 5 bases, the J end by 9 bases, with 14 bases between. The germline V gene encodes CDR1 SSHAT and CDR2 FNYEAQ (reference sequence). The CDR3 loop spans 13 amino acids. CDR3 amino acids: CASSKNPGGEQFF. CDR3 sequence (DNA): TGTGCCAGCAGCAAAAATCCCGGAGGTGAGCAGTTCTTC.

The rearrangement links TRBV3-1 (or the pseudogene TRBV3-2) to TRBJ2-2; D possibly corresponds to TRBD1 (6 bases). Trimming removed 1 base from V and 7 bases from J, with 10 bases in between. Germline values: CDR1 LGHDT, CDR2 YNNKEL (reference sequence). The CDR3 is 14 amino acids. Here the CDR3 reads CASSQGQGIGELFF. The CDR3 DNA reads as TGTGCCAGCAGCCAAGGCCAGGGGATCGGGGAGCTGTTTTTT.

V is TRBV19 and J is TRBJ2-3; D may correspond to TRBD1 or TRBD2 (6 bases each). V was shortened by 7 bases and J by 2 bases, with 16 bases between the two germline ends. Germline V gene data show CDR1 as LNHDA and CDR2 as SQIVND (reference sequence). The CDR3 sequence is 15 residues long. CDR3 coding DNA: TGTGCCAGTACCTTCGGGGGCGGGGCCACAGATACGCAGTATTTT. It translates to CASTFGGGATDTQYF.

The CDR3 reads CASSLYRGDTEAFF. The CDR3 bases are TGTGCCAGCAGTTTATACAGGGGGGACACTGAAGCTTTCTTT. The chain is built from TRBV27 and TRBJ1-1, with 8 bases fitting TRBD1. Germline values: CDR1 MNHEY, CDR2 SMNVEV (reference sequence). The CDR3 covers 14 residues. V was pared by 1 base and J by 3 bases, with 1 base of the junction left unmatched.

The gene calls are TRBV13 and TRBJ1-4; D is ambiguous. The CDR3 spans 15 residues. The germline V and J ends were trimmed by 5 bases and 6 bases, with 16 bases remaining between them. Germline CDR1 is PRHDT and CDR2 is FYEKMQ (reference sequence). The CDR3 sequence is CASSARHPIDEKLFF. The CDR3 DNA reads as TGTGCCAGCAGCGCACGACACCCAATCGATGAAAAACTGTTTTTT.

The chain has TRBV7-2 and TRBJ2-7; D might be TRBD2 (6 bases). The CDR3 covers 16 residues. V lost 5 bases and J lost 1, with 18 bases in between. Germline V gives CDR1 SGHTA, CDR2 FQGNSA. CDR3 loop: CASSRMTGLQSYEQYF. The CDR3 DNA reads as TGTGCCAGCAGCCGCATGACGGGACTCCAATCCTACGAGCAGTACTTC.

V gene TRBV3-1 (or the pseudogene TRBV3-2) combines with J gene TRBJ1-4, with 7 positions matching TRBD1. With V trimmed by 5 bases and J by 7 bases, 7 bases remained unmatched. Germline lookup yields CDR1 LGHDT and CDR2 YNNKEL (reference sequence). The CDR3 runs to 14 residues. CDR3 protein: CASSARTGAEKLFF. DNA of the CDR3: TGTGCCAGCAGCGCACGTACAGGGGCTGAAAAACTGTTTTTT.

The chain joins TRBV6-2 or TRBV6-3 to TRBJ1-2; maybe TRBD1 (5 bases). V lost 2 bases and J 4 bases, leaving 11 bases between the germline ends. The CDR3 spans 14 residues. CDR1 is MNHEY and CDR2 is SVGEGT in the germline V gene. CDR3 sequence (DNA): TGTGCCAGCAGTTACCTGCAGGGACTCTATGGCTACACCTTC. This gives the protein CASSYLQGLYGYTF.

This clone was seen a handful of times. This chain uses TRBV7-2 with TRBJ2-5; TRBD2 aligns across 11 bases. Germline V gene data show CDR1 as SGHTA and CDR2 as FQGNSA. J lost 4 bases, V lost 3 bases, and 4 bases had no gene match. CDR3 length equals 15 residues. For the CDR3, the DNA is TGTGCCAGCAGCTTCTCTAGCGGGAGGCGAGAGACCCAGTACTTC. Its translation is CASSFSSGRRETQYF.

CDR3: CSASWFSGNGGGYTF. DNA of the CDR3: TGCAGTGCTAGTTGGTTCTCCGGGAATGGGGGCGGCTACACCTTC. This sequence joins TRBV20-1 and TRBJ1-2; the D gene is possibly TRBD1 (6 bases). The ends were cut back, 3 bases at V and 8 bases at J, with 22 bases in the middle. Per the germline V gene, CDR1 is DFQATT and CDR2 is SNEGSKA (reference sequence). The CDR3 has 15 residues.

This clone has a single count. This sequence joins TRBV4-2 and TRBJ1-1; possibly TRBD1 for D (6 bases). Germline CDR1 LGHNA, CDR2 YNFKEQ. The CDR3 runs 14 residues. The ends were cut back, 0 bases at V and 7 bases at J, with 12 bases in the middle. The CDR3 nucleotides read TGTGCCAGCAGCCAAGATGGTCGGACAGATGAAGCTTTCTTT. Amino acids: CASSQDGRTDEAFF.

The chain links TRBV7-2 to TRBJ2-5; D unresolved. CDR1 and CDR2 from the germline V gene are SGHTA and FQGNSA. The CDR3 extends over 15 amino acids. V lost 7 bases to trimming and J lost 0 bases, with 15 bases between them. The CDR3 sequence: CASTPPRLNQETQYF. In DNA, the CDR3 is TGTGCCAGCACCCCTCCCCGACTGAACCAAGAGACCCAGTACTTC.

The chain has TRBV5-5 and TRBJ1-1; a possible D gene is TRBD1 (6 bases). CDR1 is SGHKS, CDR2 YYEKEE, per germline (reference sequence). There are 14 residues in the CDR3. The V end lost 0 bases, the J end lost 7 bases, and 13 bases lay between the germline ends. For the CDR3, the DNA is TGTGCCAGCAGCTTGGAACCGGGACACCGTGAAGCTTTCTTT. This codes for CASSLEPGHREAFF.

The V gene is TRBV2, the J gene TRBJ2-7; 8 nucleotides agree with TRBD1. CDR3 length: 16 residues. The germline gives CDR1 SNHLY, CDR2 FYNNEI. J gave up 3 bases and V 1 base, and 8 bases lay outside the gene matches. The CDR3, as DNA: TGTGCCAGCAGTGAAGGTATTCGGACAGGGAACTACGAGCAGTACTTC. Protein: CASSEGIRTGNYEQYF.

The count of this clone is one. This chain uses TRBV18 with TRBJ2-2; either TRBD1 or TRBD2 may fit D (6 bases each). The CDR3 has 19 amino acids. V lost 2 bases to trimming and J lost 3 bases, with 22 bases between them. Germline V gives CDR1 KGHSH, CDR2 LQKENI. The CDR3 spells CASSPVAPRRAGDTGELFF. The CDR3 coding sequence is TGTGCCAGCTCACCAGTCGCCCCCCGGAGGGCAGGGGACACCGGGGAGCTGTTTTTT.

This rearrangement joins TRBV28 to TRBJ2-2, with TRBD2 matching 10 bases. The V and J ends lost 3 bases and 1 base, in that order; junction bases with no gene match: 14. Per the germline V gene, CDR1 is MDHEN and CDR2 is SYDVKM. CDR3 size: 20 residues. For the CDR3, the DNA is TGTGCCAGCAGTTTCCCCGGACTAGCGGAGAACCAGAGGAACACCGGGGAGCTGTTTTTT. Encoded protein: CASSFPGLAENQRNTGELFF.